Below, 20 T cell receptor beta chains from the same sample are listed, as sequenced in a study of Graves' ophthalmopathy and Graves' hyperthyroidism. The sequenced template was RNA, covering the TCR beta CDR3 region. Scientists carried out first-round RT-PCR using HTBI primers and then a second-round multiplex PCR. In TCRdb, the multiplex PCR reads were re-called with MiXCR into one record per CDR3 protein. In the table there are about 740,000 distinct CDR3 sequences, roughly 41% of which are singletons. The sequencing sample was made of peripheral blood. The receptors here all came from an adult man with Graves' ophthalmopathy.

The chain links TRBV5-6 to TRBJ1-6; TRBD1 is a possible D gene (5 bases). From germline, CDR1 is SGHDT and CDR2 YYEEEE. The V end lost 4 bases, the J end lost 7 bases, and 15 bases lay between the germline ends. The CDR3 sequence is 15 residues long. CDR3 bases: TGTGCCAGCAGCAAACCGGGACGTCTAAATTCACCCCTCCACTTT. This sequence encodes CASSKPGRLNSPLHF.

This clonotype was counted once. The V and J genes are TRBV30 and TRBJ1-6; D is possibly TRBD1 (5 bases). The CDR3 is 14 residues long. Germline V gene data show CDR1 as GTSNPN and CDR2 as SVGIG (reference sequence). V was trimmed by 5 bases and J by 5 bases, leaving 13 bases between them. For the CDR3, the DNA is TGTGCCTGGGACCCTCTGGGGGATAATTCACCCCTCCACTTT. Protein: CAWDPLGDNSPLHF.

Turning to this clonotype: A read error may explain this, as a much larger clone is one base away. The CDR3 is CASSLVGMPKNTEAFF. The CDR3 DNA sequence: TGTGCCAGCAGCTTAGTCGGGATGCCAAAGAACACTGAAGCTTTCTTT. The chain carries TRBV11-2 and TRBJ1-1, with unresolved D. The V gene's germline CDR1 is SGHAT and CDR2 FQNNGV. Trimming took off 1 base at V and 1 base at J, with 13 bases between the two ends. The CDR3 extends over 16 amino acids.

This chain joins TRBV4-3 and TRBJ2-2; TRBD2 aligns across 8 bases. This CDR3 is 16 amino acids long. Looked up from germline, CDR1 is LGHNA and CDR2 is YSLEER. V gave up 0 bases and J gave up 5 bases; unmatched junction bases: 5. The CDR3 sequence is CASSQDLAGNTGELFF. The CDR3 bases are TGCGCCAGCAGCCAAGACCTAGCGGGCAATACCGGGGAGCTGTTTTTT.

This chain links TRBV9 with TRBJ1-4; 8 nucleotides match TRBD1. After removal of 5 bases from V and 6 bases from J, the junction contained 9 bases not matched to a gene. This CDR3 is 15 amino acids long. Germline V gives CDR1 SGDLS, CDR2 YYNGEE. In DNA, the CDR3 is TGTGCCAGCAGTTTATTGCAGGGGGCGGATGAAAAACTGTTTTTT. Encoded protein: CASSLLQGADEKLFF.

In this sample, this clonotype turned up once. The gene calls are TRBV24-1 and TRBJ1-5, with unresolved D. Trimming cost V 4 bases and J 3 bases, with 15 bases left between them. Germline lookup yields CDR1 KGHDR and CDR2 SFDVKD. The CDR3 is made up of 16 amino acids. CDR3 sequence (DNA): TGTGCCACCAGTGACCCAAGGGCCAGTGCCAATCAGCCCCAGCATTTT. It is translated as CATSDPRASANQPQHF.

The DNA of the CDR3 is TGTGCCAGCAACGCGGGGCTTAATCTTAATTCACCCCTCCACTTT. Translated, it gives CASNAGLNLNSPLHF. The chain uses TRBV6-2 or TRBV6-3 and TRBJ1-6; perhaps TRBD1 as D (5 bases). V dropped 7 bases and J dropped 6 bases, with 16 bases sitting between them. Germline CDR1 is MNHEY and CDR2 is SVGEGT. CDR3 length: 15 amino acids.

This clonotype was found a few times. The chain carries TRBV14 and TRBJ2-7; 7 bases are shared with TRBD2. The germline V gene has CDR1 SGHDN and CDR2 FVKESK. There are 14 residues in the CDR3. V trimming: 2 bases; J trimming: 4 bases; junction bases outside the gene matches: 5. The CDR3 nucleotides read TGTGCCAGCAGCCAATTACTAGCGCCTTACGAGCAGTACTTC. It yields the protein CASSQLLAPYEQYF.

The rearrangement uses TRBV7-9 and TRBJ2-5; 10 positions agree with TRBD1. The CDR3 covers 14 residues. Germline V lookup: CDR1 SEHNR, CDR2 FQNEAQ (reference sequence). The ends lost 6 bases at V and 5 bases at J; junction bases unmatched: 6. This CDR3 reads CASRAGQGWETQYF. CDR3 bases: TGTGCCAGCAGGGCGGGACAGGGGTGGGAGACCCAGTACTTC.

The V call is TRBV25-1, the J call TRBJ2-2; 10 nucleotides agree with TRBD2. The CDR3 length is 16 residues. Germline V gene lookup returns CDR1 MGHDK and CDR2 SYGVNS. The V gene end was trimmed by 6 bases and the J gene end by 6 bases; junction bases not matched to a gene: 10. This chain's CDR3 is CASSLWLAGVSGELFF. CDR3 bases: TGTGCCAGCAGCTTATGGCTAGCGGGAGTTTCCGGGGAGCTGTTTTTT.

Comment on this clonotype: The germline gene is not matched at one end of the junction; a read error may be the cause. The chain uses TRBV7-9 and TRBJ2-2, with D tentatively TRBD1 (5 bases). CDR1 is SEHNR and CDR2 is FQNEAQ in the germline V gene (reference sequence). The CDR3 totals 15 residues. The DNA of the CDR3 is TGCGCCAGCAGCTCGGACACAGGCTGGACCGGGGAGCTGTTTTTT. This codes for CASSSDTGWTGELFF.

With regard to this clonotype: It may be a read error: a sequence one base away is much more abundant. This sequence joins TRBV9 and TRBJ1-3; D unresolved. The CDR3 runs to 16 residues. Germline-derived CDR1 and CDR2 are SGDLS and YYNGEE. The CDR3 DNA is TGTGCCAGCAGCGTAGCTGATCCTCTCTCTGGAAACGCCATATATTTT. It yields the protein CASSVADPLSGNAIYF.

This clonotype was observed a few times. The V gene is TRBV4-1, the J gene TRBJ1-6, with unresolved D. Germline CDR1 and CDR2: MGHRA and YSYEKL. The CDR3 runs 14 residues. V was pared by 0 bases and J by 9 bases, with 9 bases between. CDR3 sequence reads: CASSQEATGSPLHF. DNA for the CDR3: TGCGCCAGCAGCCAAGAAGCCACGGGTTCACCCCTCCACTTT.

The chain combines TRBV20-1 with TRBJ2-5; TRBD2 might be the D (5 bases). V gave up 6 bases and J gave up 5 bases, with 19 bases separating them. The germline V gene encodes CDR1 DFQATT and CDR2 SNEGSKA (reference sequence). This CDR3 spans 14 amino acids. DNA of the CDR3: TGCAGTGCGCAGGAGGAATGGCGTCCGGAGACCCAGTACTTC. Translation: CSAQEEWRPETQYF.

The chain carries TRBV5-1 and TRBJ2-7; a weak D match, TRBD2 (5 bases). This CDR3 is built from 13 residues. Germline CDR1 and CDR2: SGHRS and YFSETQ. Between the trimmed V and J ends, which lost 4 bases and 3 bases, there was a span of 11 bases. CDR3 sequence: CASSEGELYEQYF. In nucleotides, the CDR3 is TGCGCCAGCAGCGAGGGCGAACTCTACGAGCAGTACTTC.

This clonotype was recorded many times. This rearrangement joins TRBV24-1 to TRBJ2-5; TRBD1 agrees at 12 bases. With 3 bases clipped from V and 4 bases from J, the junction kept 8 bases outside the gene matches. The CDR3 runs to 17 residues. CDR1 and CDR2 from the germline V gene are KGHDR and SFDVKD. DNA of the CDR3: TGTGCCACCAGTGATCCCCCCGGGACAGGGGGCGGAGAGACCCAGTACTTC. Translating gives CATSDPPGTGGGETQYF.

In this sample, this clonotype turned up many times. This chain links TRBV19 with TRBJ2-5; D ambiguous. With 1 base removed from V and 0 bases from J, the gap between germline ends came to 6 bases. The germline CDR1 and CDR2 sequences are LNHDA and SQIVND (reference sequence). The CDR3 loop spans 14 amino acids. For the CDR3, the DNA is TGTGCCAGTAGTATAGTGGGCAACCAAGAGACCCAGTACTTC. It translates to CASSIVGNQETQYF.

The chain joins TRBV20-1 to TRBJ2-5, with D possibly TRBD1 on 6 matching bases. Germline lookup yields CDR1 DFQATT and CDR2 SNEGSKA (reference sequence). The CDR3 is made up of 14 amino acids. The V gene lost 4 bases and the J gene lost 7 bases, with 19 bases spanning the gap. CDR3 bases: TGCAGTGCTATACCGGGACACGTAATGTTGACCCAGTACTTC. It translates to CSAIPGHVMLTQYF.

This clonotype has a handful of counts. This rearrangement joins TRBV2 to TRBJ2-2; 11 bases map to TRBD2. The CDR3 is 16 residues long. Germline CDR1 reads SNHLY; CDR2 reads FYNNEI. V was clipped by 1 base and J by 7 bases; unmatched bases: 5. CDR3 loop: CASSEVAGGPYGELFF. The CDR3 region has the DNA TGTGCCAGCAGTGAAGTAGCGGGAGGGCCCTACGGGGAGCTGTTTTTT. Drawing the rest from reference TRBV2 and TRBJ2-2, the complete variable domain is EPEVTQTPSHQVTQMGQEVILRCVPISNHLYFYWYRQILGQKVEFLVSFYNNEISEKSEIFDDQFSVERPDGSNFTLKIRSTKLEDSAMYFCASSEVAGGPYGELFFGEGSRLTVL.

Concerning this clonotype: Germline is not matched at one junction end, which may reflect a read error. This sequence joins TRBV24-1 and TRBJ1-5; TRBD1 is a possible D gene (5 bases). The CDR3 is 14 residues long. The V gene's germline CDR1 is KGHDR and CDR2 SFDVKD. The CDR3 spells CASSFGGEWQPQHF. The DNA of the CDR3 is TGTGCCAGCAGTTTTGGGGGGGAGTGGCAGCCCCAGCATTTT.